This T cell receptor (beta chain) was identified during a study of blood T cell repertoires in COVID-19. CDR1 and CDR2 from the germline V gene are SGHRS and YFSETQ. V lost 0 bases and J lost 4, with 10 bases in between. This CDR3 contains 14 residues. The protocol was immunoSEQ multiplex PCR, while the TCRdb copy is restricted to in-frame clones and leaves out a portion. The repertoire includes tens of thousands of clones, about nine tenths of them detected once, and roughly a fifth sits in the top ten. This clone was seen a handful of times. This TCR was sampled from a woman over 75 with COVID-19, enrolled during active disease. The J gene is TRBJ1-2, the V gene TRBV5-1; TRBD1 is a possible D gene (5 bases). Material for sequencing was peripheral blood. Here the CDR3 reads CASSLGQGTYGYTF. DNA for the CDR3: TGCGCCAGCAGCTTGGGTCAGGGTACCTATGGCTACACCTTC.